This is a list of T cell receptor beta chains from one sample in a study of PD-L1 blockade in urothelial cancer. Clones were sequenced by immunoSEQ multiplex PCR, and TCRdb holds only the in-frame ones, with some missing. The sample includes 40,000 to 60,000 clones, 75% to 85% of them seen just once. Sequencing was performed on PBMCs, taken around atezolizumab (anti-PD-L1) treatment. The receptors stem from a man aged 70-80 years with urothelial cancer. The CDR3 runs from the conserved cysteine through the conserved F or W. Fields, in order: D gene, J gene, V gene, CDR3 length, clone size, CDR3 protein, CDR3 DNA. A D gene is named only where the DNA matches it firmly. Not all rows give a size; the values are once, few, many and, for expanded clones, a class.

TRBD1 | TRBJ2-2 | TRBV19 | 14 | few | CASSGTGSTGELFF | TGTGCCAGTAGCGGGACAGGGTCCACCGGGGAGCTGTTTTTT
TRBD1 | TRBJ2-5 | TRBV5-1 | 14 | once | CASSQGQAEETQYF | TGCGCCAGCAGCCAAGGACAGGCCGAAGAGACCCAGTACTTC
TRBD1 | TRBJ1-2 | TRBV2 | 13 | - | CASRESDRGPGTF | TGTGCCAGCAGGGAATCGGACAGGGGGCCTGGCACCTTC
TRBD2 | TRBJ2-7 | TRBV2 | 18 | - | CASSAPGLAGYSSYEQYF | TGTGCCAGCAGCGCGCCGGGACTAGCGGGTTATAGCTCCTACGAGCAGTACTTC
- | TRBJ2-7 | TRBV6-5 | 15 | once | CASSYSQGRAYEQYF | TGTGCCAGCAGTTACTCGCAGGGCAGAGCCTACGAGCAGTACTTC
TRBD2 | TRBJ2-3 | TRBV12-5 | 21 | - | CASGLLTAGTSGDPSTDTQYF | TGTGCTAGTGGTTTGCTTACAGCCGGGACTAGCGGGGACCCTAGCACAGATACGCAGTATTTT
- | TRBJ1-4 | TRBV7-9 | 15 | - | CASSSHQGSHEKLFF | TGTGCCAGCAGCTCCCATCAGGGATCTCACGAAAAACTGTTTTTT
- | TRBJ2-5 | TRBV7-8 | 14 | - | CASSAYAGGETQYF | TGTGCCAGCAGCGCCTATGCCGGCGGGGAGACCCAGTACTTC
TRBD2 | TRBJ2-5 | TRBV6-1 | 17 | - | CASSAIRTSGGKETQYF | TGTGCCAGCAGTGCGATCCGGACTAGCGGGGGGAAAGAGACCCAGTACTTC
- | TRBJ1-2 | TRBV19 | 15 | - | CASSIETGSGYGYTF | TGTGCCAGTAGTATCGAAACAGGGAGTGGCTATGGCTACACCTTC
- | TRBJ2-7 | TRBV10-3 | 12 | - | CAISDRGYEQYF | TGTGCCATCAGTGACAGGGGTTACGAGCAGTACTTC
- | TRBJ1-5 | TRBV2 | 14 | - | CASSGGRGGQPQHF | TGTGCCAGCAGTGGAGGCAGGGGTGGTCAGCCCCAGCATTTT
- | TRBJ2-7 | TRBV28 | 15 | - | CASSLLGQGYYEQYF | TGTGCCAGCAGTTTATTGGGCCAGGGGTACTACGAGCAGTACTTC
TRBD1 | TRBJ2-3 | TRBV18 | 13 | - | CASSQGAGDTQYF | TGTGCCAGCTCACAGGGGGCAGGAGATACGCAGTATTTT
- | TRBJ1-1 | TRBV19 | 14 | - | CASSIGRGKTEAFF | TGTGCCAGTAGTATCGGTAGGGGAAAGACTGAAGCTTTCTTT
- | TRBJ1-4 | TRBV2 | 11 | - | CASMELEKLFF | TGTGCCAGCATGGAGTTGGAAAAACTGTTTTTT
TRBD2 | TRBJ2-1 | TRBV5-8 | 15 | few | CASSPAGGSYNEQFF | TGTGCCAGCAGCCCCGCGGGGGGCTCCTACAATGAGCAGTTCTTC
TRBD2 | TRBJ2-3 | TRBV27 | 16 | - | CASSPMGGLARDTQYF | TGTGCCAGCAGTCCTATGGGAGGGCTAGCGAGAGATACGCAGTATTTT
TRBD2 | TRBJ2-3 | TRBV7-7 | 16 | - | CASSQGLAGETDTQYF | TGTGCTAGCAGCCAGGGACTAGCGGGAGAAACAGATACGCAGTATTTT
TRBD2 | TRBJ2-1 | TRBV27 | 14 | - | CASSPGLAGGRQFF | TGTGCCAGCAGTCCGGGACTAGCGGGAGGGAGGCAGTTCTTC
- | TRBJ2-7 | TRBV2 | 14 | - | CASTPTRDSYEQYF | TGTGCCAGCACACCGACCAGGGACTCCTACGAGCAGTACTTC
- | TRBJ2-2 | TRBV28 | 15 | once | CASSFEREGTGELFF | TGTGCCAGCAGTTTCGAACGGGAAGGCACCGGGGAGCTGTTTTTT
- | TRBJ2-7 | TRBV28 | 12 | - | CASSLLSYEQYF | TGTGCCAGCAGTTTACTAAGCTACGAGCAGTACTTC
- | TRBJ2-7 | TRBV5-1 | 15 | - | CASSLAAGLSYEQYF | TGCGCCAGCAGCTTGGCCGCGGGACTCTCCTACGAGCAGTACTTC
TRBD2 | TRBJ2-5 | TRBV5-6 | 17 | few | CASSFLGREGPGETQYF | TGTGCCAGCAGCTTTCTGGGGCGGGAGGGCCCAGGGGAGACCCAGTACTTC
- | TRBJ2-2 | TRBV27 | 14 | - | CASRIDRTGGELFF | TGTGCCAGCCGAATAGACAGGACGGGAGGCGAGCTGTTTTTT
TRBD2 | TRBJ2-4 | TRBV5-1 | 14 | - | CASRSGTSASSQYF | TGCGCCAGCAGATCCGGGACTAGCGCATCGTCTCAGTACTTC
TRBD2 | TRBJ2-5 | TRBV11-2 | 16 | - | CASSLGSSGRMKTQYF | TGTGCCAGCAGCTTAGGATCTAGCGGGAGGATGAAGACCCAGTACTTC
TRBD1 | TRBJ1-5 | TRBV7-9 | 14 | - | CASSATGVSQPQHF | TGTGCCAGCAGCGCGACAGGGGTAAGTCAGCCCCAGCATTTT
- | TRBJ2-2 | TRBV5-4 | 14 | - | CASSLQLNTGELFF | TGTGCCAGCAGCTTACAGTTAAACACCGGGGAGCTGTTTTTT
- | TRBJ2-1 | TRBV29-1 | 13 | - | CSAPGEGVGGGFF | TGCAGCGCCCCGGGGGAGGGGGTAGGTGGCGGGTTCTTC
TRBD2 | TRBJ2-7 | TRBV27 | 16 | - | CASSFSLAGGTYEQYF | TGTGCCAGCAGTTTCTCGTTAGCGGGAGGTACCTACGAGCAGTACTTC